This TCR beta chain was sequenced during a study of T-cell memory formation after mild COVID-19. Points from the study as a whole: The study found balanced CD4/CD8 in clones contracting day 15 to 85 and a CD4+ lean in later expanders. Chiefly within CM and EM were the contracting CD4+ clones; CD8+ ones were within EMRA. Researchers found some responding clones in pre-infection memory, a sign that cross-reactive memory joined.

The CDR3 contains 14 residues. Germline CDR1 reads ENHRY; CDR2 reads SYGVKD. The germline V and J ends were trimmed by 8 bases and 4 bases, with 18 bases remaining between them. This clonotype was observed a few times. Its cognate antigen is unknown. TCRdb used MiXCR to reprocess the 5' RACE reads, holding one entry per CDR3 protein. The table has about half a million distinct CDR3 sequences, approximately 18% seen once; the top ten hold around 12%. Sequenced input: PBMCs or a T cell subset sorted from them (not recorded which). This TCR was sampled from an adult woman who had mild COVID-19 (a few samples of this study predate the infection). Cell type and time point are not known. The chain carries TRBV10-3 and TRBJ2-7; tentative D call: TRBD1 (7 bases). This CDR3 reads CAIGEDRTGYEQYF. The DNA of the CDR3 is TGTGCCATCGGGGAGGACAGGACTGGATACGAGCAGTACTTC.